This T cell receptor (beta chain) comes out of a study of cytomegalovirus exposure and HLA in healthy donors. The V end lost 5 bases, the J end lost 2 bases, and 12 bases lay between the germline ends. Germline CDR1 reads SGHKS; CDR2 reads YYEKEE (reference sequence). CDR3 length: 14 residues. With 60 Vbeta and 13 Jbeta primers, the PCR was carried out. The data were produced by immunoSEQ multiplex PCR, yet TCRdb's version contains in-frame clones alone and is incomplete. Here the sample spans about 180,000 clones, around four fifths being singletons. This sequence originates from a boy aged 2 to 10 in good health and CMV-seronegative. The gene calls are TRBV5-5 and TRBJ2-3; the D gene is possibly TRBD1 (6 bases). Material for sequencing was PBMCs. This CDR3 reads CASRRTAFTDTQYF. In nucleotides, the CDR3 is TGTGCCAGCAGGAGGACAGCCTTCACAGATACGCAGTATTTT. The full variable domain, with the rest looked up from reference TRBV5-5 and TRBJ2-3, is DAGVTQSPTHLIKTRGQQVTLRCSPISGHKSVSWYQQVLGQGPQFIFQYYEKEERGRGNFPDRFSARQFPNYSSELNVNALLLGDSALYLCASRRTAFTDTQYFGPGTRLTVL.